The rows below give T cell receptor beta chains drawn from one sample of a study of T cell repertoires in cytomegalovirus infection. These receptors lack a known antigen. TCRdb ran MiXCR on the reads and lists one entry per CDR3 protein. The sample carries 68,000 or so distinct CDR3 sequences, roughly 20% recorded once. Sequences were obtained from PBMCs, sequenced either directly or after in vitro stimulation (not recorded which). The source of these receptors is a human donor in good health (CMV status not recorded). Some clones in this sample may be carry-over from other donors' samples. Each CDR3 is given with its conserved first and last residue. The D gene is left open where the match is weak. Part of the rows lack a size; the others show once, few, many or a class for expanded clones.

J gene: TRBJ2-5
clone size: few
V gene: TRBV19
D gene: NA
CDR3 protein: CASSPNGGYQTQYF
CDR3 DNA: TGTGCCAGTAGTCCTAACGGAGGGTATCAGACCCAGTACTTC

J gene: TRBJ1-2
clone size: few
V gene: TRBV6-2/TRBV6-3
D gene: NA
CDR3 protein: CASSYPLRDYGYTF
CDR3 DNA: TGTGCCAGCAGTTACCCCCTGCGAGACTATGGCTACACCTTC

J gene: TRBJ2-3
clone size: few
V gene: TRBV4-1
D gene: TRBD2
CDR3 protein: CASSQEGLARQTDTQYF
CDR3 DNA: TGTGCCAGCAGCCAAGAAGGACTAGCGAGGCAAACAGATACGCAGTATTTT

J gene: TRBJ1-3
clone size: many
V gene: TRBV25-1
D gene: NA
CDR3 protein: CASTAGDTIYF
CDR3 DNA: TGTGCCAGCACCGCAGGGGACACCATATATTTT

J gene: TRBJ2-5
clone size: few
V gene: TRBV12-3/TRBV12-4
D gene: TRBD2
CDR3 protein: CASSGPGGETQYF
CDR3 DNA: TGTGCCAGCAGTGGACCGGGGGGAGAGACCCAGTACTTC

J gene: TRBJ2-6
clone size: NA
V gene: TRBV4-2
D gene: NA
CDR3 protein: CASSSSGSGANVLTF
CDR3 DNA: TGTGCCAGCAGCTCCTCCGGCTCTGGGGCCAACGTCCTGACTTTC

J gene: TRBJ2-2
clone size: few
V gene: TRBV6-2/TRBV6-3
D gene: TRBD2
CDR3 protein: CASSYSLAGWTGELFF
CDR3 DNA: TGTGCCAGCAGTTACTCACTAGCGGGATGGACCGGGGAGCTGTTTTTT

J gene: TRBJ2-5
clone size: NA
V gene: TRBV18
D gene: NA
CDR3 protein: CASSPPGKETQYF
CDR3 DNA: TGTGCCAGCTCACCGCCGGGAAAAGAGACCCAGTACTTC

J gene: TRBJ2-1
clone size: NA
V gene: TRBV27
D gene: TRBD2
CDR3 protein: CASTSIFSGSIYNEQFF
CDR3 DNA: TGTGCCAGCACGAGTATTTTTAGCGGGAGTATCTACAATGAGCAGTTCTTC

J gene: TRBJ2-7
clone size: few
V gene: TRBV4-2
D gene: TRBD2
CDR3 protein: CASSQERLASYEQYF
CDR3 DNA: TGTGCCAGCAGCCAAGAGAGACTAGCGAGCTACGAGCAGTACTTC

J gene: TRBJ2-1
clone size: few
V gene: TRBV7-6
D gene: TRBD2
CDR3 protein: CASSSSSGGYNEQFF
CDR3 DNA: TGTGCCAGCAGCTCTTCTAGCGGAGGCTACAATGAGCAGTTCTTC

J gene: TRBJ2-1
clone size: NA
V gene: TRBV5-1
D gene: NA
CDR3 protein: CTSRTDEREQFF
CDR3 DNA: TGCACCAGCAGGACAGACGAAAGGGAGCAGTTCTTC

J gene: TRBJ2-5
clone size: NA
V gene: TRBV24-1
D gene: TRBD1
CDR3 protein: CATSEADRGLQETQYF
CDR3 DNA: TGTGCCACCAGTGAGGCGGACAGGGGCCTCCAAGAGACCCAGTACTTC

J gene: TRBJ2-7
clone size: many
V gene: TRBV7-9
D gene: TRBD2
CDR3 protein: CASSSIAGDVYAQYF
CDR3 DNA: TGTGCCAGCAGCTCCATAGCGGGAGATGTATACGCGCAGTACTTC

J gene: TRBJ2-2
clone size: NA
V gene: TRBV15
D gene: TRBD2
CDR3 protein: CATSNREGLGTGELFF
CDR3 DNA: TGTGCCACCAGCAACCGGGAGGGCCTTGGGACCGGGGAGCTGTTTTTT

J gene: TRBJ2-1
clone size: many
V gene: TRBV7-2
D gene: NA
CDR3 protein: CASTQRGGRYNEQFF
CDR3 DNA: TGTGCCAGCACCCAAAGGGGGGGCAGATACAATGAGCAGTTCTTC

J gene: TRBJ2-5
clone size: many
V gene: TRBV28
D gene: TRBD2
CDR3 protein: CASSLTSGRETQYF
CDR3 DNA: TGTGCCAGCAGTCTGACTAGCGGGAGAGAGACCCAGTACTTC

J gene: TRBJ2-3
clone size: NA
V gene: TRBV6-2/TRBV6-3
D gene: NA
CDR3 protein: CASGREDTQYF
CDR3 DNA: TGTGCCAGCGGCAGAGAAGATACGCAGTATTTT

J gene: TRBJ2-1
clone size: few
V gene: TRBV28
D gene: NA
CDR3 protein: CASSPPSSNEQFF
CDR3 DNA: TGTGCCAGCAGTCCACCTAGCAGCAATGAGCAGTTCTTC

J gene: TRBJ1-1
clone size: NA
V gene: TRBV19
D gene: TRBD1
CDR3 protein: CASSKDRTEAFF
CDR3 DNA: TGTGCCAGTAGTAAGGACAGGACTGAAGCTTTCTTT

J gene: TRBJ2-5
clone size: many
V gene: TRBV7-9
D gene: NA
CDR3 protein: CASSLAGPSQETQYF
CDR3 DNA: TGTGCCAGCAGCTTGGCGGGGCCGTCCCAAGAGACCCAGTACTTC

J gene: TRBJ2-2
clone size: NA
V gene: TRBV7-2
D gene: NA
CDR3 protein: CASTNLNTGELFF
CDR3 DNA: TGTGCCAGCACCAACCTAAACACCGGGGAGCTGTTTTTT

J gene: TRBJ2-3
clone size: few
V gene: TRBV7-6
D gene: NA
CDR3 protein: CASSPGGADTQYF
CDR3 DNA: TGTGCCAGCAGCCCAGGAGGGGCAGATACGCAGTATTTT

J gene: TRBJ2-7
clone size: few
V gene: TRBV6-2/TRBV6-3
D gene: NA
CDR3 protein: CASSSPWYEQYF
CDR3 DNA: TGTGCCAGCAGTTCCCCTTGGTACGAGCAGTACTTC

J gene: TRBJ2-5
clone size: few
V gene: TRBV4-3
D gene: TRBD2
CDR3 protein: CASSQGSQGGTQEETQYF
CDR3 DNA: TGCGCCAGCAGCCAGGGCTCTCAGGGAGGGACCCAGGAAGAGACCCAGTACTTC

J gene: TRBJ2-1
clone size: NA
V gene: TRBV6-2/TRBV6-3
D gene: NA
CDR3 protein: CASSSPTSTLVDEQFF
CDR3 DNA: TGTGCCAGCAGTTCGCCGACTTCCACTCTGGTCGATGAGCAGTTCTTC

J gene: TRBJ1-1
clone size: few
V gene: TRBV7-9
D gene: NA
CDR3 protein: CASSPTVEGEAFF
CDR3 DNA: TGTGCCAGCAGCCCTACAGTGGAGGGTGAAGCTTTCTTT

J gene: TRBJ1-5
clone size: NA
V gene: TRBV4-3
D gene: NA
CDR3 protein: CASSQDRDQPQHF
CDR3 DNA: TGCGCCAGCAGCCAAGATCGGGATCAGCCCCAGCATTTT

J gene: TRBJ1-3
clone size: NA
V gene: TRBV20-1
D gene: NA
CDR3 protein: CSARDGTERNTIYF
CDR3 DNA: TGCAGTGCTAGAGATGGCACAGAACGAAACACCATATATTTT

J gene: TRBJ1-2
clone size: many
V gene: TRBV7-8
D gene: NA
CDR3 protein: CASSFSGPANYGYTF
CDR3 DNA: TGTGCCAGCAGCTTCTCAGGACCCGCTAACTATGGCTACACCTTC

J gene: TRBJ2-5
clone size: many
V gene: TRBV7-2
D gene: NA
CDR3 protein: CASSPRLGSKETQYF
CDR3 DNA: TGTGCCAGCAGCCCTCGACTAGGGTCCAAAGAGACCCAGTACTTC

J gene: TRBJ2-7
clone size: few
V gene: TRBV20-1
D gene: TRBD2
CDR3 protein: CSAPRGAGSYEQYF
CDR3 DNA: TGCAGTGCTCCGCGGGGGGCAGGGTCCTACGAGCAGTACTTC

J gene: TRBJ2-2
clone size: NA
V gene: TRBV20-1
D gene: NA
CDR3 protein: CSASTEANTGELFF
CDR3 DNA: TGCAGTGCTTCGACAGAGGCGAACACCGGGGAGCTGTTTTTT

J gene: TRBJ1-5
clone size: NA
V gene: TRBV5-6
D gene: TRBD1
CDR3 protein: CASSGRQGGSNQPQHF
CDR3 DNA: TGTGCCAGCAGCGGACGACAGGGGGGAAGCAATCAGCCCCAGCATTTT

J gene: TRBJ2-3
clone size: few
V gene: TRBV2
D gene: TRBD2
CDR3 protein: CASSDHVLAGDTQYF
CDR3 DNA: TGTGCCAGCAGTGATCATGTACTAGCGGGAGATACGCAGTATTTT

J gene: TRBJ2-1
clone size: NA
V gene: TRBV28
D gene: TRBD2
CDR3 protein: CASSSPSASGRGSYNEQFF
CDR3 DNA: TGTGCCAGCAGTTCCCCTTCCGCTAGCGGGAGAGGGTCCTACAATGAGCAGTTCTTC

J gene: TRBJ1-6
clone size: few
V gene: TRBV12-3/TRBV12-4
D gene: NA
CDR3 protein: CASSLFQGGSPLHF
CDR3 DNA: TGTGCCAGCAGTTTATTCCAGGGAGGTTCACCCCTCCACTTT

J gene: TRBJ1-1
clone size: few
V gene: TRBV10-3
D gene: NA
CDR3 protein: CAISYQENTEAFF
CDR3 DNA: TGTGCCATCAGTTACCAGGAGAACACTGAAGCTTTCTTT

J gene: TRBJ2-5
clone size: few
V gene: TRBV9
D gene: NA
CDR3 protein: CASSVVDSGETQYF
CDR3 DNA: TGTGCCAGCAGCGTAGTCGATAGCGGAGAGACCCAGTACTTC

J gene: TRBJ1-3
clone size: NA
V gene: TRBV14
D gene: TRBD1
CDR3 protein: CASSEDRENTIYF
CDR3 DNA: TGTGCCAGCAGCGAGGACAGGGAGAACACCATATATTTT

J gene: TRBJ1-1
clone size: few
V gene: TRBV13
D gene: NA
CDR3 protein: CASSLAGAPMYTEAFF
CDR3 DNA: TGTGCCAGCAGCTTAGCGGGGGCGCCTATGTACACTGAAGCTTTCTTT

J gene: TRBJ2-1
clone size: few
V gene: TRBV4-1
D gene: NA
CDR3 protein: CASSQPALAAYEQFF
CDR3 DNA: TGCGCCAGCAGCCAACCAGCCCTTGCGGCCTATGAGCAGTTCTTC

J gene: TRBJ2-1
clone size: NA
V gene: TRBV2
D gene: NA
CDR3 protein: CASSEGHYNEQFF
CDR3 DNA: TGTGCCAGCAGTGAGGGACACTACAATGAGCAGTTCTTC

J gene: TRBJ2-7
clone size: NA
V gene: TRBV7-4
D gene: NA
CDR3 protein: CASSQISYEQYF
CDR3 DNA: TGTGCCAGCAGCCAAATAAGCTACGAGCAGTACTTC

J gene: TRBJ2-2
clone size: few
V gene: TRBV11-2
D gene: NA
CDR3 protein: CATKGRTNDTGELFF
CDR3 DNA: TGTGCCACCAAGGGCAGGACAAACGACACCGGGGAGCTGTTTTTT

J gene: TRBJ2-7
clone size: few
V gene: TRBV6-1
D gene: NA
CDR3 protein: CATQGGYEQYF
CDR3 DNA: TGTGCCACACAGGGGGGGTACGAGCAGTACTTC